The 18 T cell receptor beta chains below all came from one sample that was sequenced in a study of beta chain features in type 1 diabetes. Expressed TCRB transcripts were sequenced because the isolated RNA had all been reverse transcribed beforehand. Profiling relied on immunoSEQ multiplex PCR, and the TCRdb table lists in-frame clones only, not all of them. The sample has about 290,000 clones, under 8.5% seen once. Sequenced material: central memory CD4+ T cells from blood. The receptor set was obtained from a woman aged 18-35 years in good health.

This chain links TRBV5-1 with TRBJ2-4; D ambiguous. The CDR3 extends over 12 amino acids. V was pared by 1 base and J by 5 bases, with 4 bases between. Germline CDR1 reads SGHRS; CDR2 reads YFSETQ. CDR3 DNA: TGCGCCAGCAGCTTGAAAGAAAACATTCAGTACTTC. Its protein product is CASSLKENIQYF. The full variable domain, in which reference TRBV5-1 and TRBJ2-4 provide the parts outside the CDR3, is KAGVTQTPRYLIKTRGQQVTLSCSPISGHRSVSWYQQTPGQGLQFLFEYFSETQRNKGNFPGRFSGRQFSNSRSEMNVSTLELGDSALYLCASSLKENIQYFGAGTRLSVL.

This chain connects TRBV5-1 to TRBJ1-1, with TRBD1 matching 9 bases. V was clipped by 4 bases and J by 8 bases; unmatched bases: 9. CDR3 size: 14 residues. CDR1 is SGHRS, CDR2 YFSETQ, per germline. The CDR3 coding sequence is TGCGCCAGCAGCCGGGGGACAGGGTACGCGGAAGCTTTCTTT. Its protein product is CASSRGTGYAEAFF.

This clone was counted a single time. The CDR3: CAGHKKGGSEQYF. CDR3 in DNA: TGTGCCGGGCACAAAAAGGGGGGGAGCGAGCAGTACTTC. V usage is TRBV30 and J usage is TRBJ2-7; D might be TRBD2 (7 bases). The CDR3 is made up of 13 amino acids. Germline V lookup: CDR1 GTSNPN, CDR2 SVGIG (reference sequence). V lost 8 bases and J lost 6, with 20 bases in between.

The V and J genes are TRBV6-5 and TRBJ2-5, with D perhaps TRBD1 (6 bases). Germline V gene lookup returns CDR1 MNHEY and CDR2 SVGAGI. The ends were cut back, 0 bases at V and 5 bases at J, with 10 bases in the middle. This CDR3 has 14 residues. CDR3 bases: TGTGCCAGCAGTTACTCGACAGGCACGGAGACCCAGTACTTC. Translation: CASSYSTGTETQYF.

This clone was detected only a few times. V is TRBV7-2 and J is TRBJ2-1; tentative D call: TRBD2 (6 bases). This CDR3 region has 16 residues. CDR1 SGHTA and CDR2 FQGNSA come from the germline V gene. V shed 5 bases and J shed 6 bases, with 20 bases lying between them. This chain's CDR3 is CASSPQGRLNSNEQFF. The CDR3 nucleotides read TGTGCCAGCAGCCCACAAGGGAGGCTAAACAGCAATGAGCAGTTCTTC.

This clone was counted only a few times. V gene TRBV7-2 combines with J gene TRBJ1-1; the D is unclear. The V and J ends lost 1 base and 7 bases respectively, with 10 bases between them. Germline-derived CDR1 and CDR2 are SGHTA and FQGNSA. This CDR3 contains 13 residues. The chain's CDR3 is CASSLEEGREAFF. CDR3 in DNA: TGTGCCAGCAGCTTAGAGGAGGGCCGTGAAGCTTTCTTT.

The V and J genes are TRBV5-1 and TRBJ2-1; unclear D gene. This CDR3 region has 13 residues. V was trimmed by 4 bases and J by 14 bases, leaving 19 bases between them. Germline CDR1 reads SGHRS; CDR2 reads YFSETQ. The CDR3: CASSHYETNPEFF. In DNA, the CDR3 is TGCGCCAGCAGCCACTATGAGACCAACCCGGAGTTCTTC.

CDR3 sequence reads: CASSTSGTLRSQYF. CDR3 in DNA: TGTGCCAGTAGTACCTCCGGGACTCTGAGGTCCCAGTACTTC. J is TRBJ2-5 and V is TRBV19; possible D gene TRBD2, 6 bases. The V gene lost 4 bases and the J gene lost 9 bases, with 18 bases spanning the gap. CDR1 LNHDA and CDR2 SQIVND come from the germline V gene (reference sequence). The CDR3 contains 14 residues.

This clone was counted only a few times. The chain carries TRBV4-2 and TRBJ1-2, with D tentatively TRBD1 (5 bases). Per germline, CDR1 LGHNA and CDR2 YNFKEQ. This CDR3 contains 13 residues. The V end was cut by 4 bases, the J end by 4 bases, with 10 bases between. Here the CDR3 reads CASSRDSLYGYTF. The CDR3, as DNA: TGTGCCAGCAGCCGCGACAGTCTCTATGGCTACACCTTC.

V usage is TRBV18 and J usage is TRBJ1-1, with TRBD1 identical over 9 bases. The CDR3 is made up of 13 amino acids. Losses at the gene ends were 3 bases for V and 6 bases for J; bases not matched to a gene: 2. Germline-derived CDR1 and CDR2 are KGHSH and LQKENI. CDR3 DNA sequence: TGTGCCAGCTCACCTCGACAGGGGGCTGAAGCTTTCTTT. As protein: CASSPRQGAEAFF.

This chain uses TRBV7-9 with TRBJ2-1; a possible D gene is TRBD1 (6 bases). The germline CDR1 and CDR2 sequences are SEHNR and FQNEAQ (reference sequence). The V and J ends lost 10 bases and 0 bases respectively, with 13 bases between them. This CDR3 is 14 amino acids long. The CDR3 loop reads CATEQGSSYNEQFF. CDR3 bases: TGTGCCACCGAACAGGGAAGCTCCTACAATGAGCAGTTCTTC. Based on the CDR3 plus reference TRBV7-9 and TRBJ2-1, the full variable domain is DTGVSQNPRHKITKRGQNVTFRCDPISEHNRLYWYRQTLGQGPEFLTYFQNEAQLEKSRLLSDRFSAERPKGSFSTLEIQRTEQGDSAMYLCATEQGSSYNEQFFGPGTRLTVL.

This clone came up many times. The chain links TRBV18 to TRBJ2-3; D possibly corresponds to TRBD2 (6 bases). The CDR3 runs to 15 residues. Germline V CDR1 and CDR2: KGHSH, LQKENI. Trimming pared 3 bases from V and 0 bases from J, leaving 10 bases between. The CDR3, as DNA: TGTGCCAGCTCACCTGAGGGACTGAGCACAGATACGCAGTATTTT. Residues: CASSPEGLSTDTQYF.

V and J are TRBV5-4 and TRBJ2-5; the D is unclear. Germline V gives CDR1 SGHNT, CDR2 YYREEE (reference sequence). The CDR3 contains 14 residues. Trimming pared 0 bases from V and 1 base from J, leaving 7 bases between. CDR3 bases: TGTGCCAGCAGCTTGGGACAAGTCCAAGAGACCCAGTACTTC. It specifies CASSLGQVQETQYF.

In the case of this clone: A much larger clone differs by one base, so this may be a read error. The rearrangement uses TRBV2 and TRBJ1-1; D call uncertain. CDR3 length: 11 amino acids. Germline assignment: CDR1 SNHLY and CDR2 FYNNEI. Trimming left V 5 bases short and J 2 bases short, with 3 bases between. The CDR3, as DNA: TGTGCCAGCAGTCCCAACACTGAAGCTTTCTTT. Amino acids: CASSPNTEAFF.

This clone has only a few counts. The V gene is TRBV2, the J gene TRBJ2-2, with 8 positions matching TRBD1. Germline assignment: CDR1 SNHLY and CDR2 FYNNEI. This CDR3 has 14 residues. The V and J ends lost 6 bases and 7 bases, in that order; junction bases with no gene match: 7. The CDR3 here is CASRRDDRGGELFF. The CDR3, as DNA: TGTGCCAGCAGGAGGGACGACAGGGGCGGGGAGCTGTTTTTT.

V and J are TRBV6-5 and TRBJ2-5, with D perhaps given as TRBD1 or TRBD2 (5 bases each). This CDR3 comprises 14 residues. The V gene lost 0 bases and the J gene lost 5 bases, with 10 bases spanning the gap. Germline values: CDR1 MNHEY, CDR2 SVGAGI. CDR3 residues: CASSYSTGRETQYF. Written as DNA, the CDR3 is TGTGCCAGCAGTTACTCAACGGGGCGGGAGACCCAGTACTTC.

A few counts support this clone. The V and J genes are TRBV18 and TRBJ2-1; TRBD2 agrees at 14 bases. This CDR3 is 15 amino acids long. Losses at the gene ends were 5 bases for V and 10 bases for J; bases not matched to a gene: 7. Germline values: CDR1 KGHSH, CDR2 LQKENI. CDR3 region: CASSEGLAGVGEQFF. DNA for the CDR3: TGTGCCAGCTCAGAGGGACTAGCGGGAGTAGGAGAGCAGTTCTTC.

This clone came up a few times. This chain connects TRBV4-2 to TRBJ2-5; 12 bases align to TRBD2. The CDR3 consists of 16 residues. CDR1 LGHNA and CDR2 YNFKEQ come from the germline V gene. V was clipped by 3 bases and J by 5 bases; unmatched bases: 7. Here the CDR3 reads CASSQDSSGGAETQYF. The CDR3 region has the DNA TGTGCCAGCAGCCAGGACTCTAGCGGGGGGGCGGAGACCCAGTACTTC.